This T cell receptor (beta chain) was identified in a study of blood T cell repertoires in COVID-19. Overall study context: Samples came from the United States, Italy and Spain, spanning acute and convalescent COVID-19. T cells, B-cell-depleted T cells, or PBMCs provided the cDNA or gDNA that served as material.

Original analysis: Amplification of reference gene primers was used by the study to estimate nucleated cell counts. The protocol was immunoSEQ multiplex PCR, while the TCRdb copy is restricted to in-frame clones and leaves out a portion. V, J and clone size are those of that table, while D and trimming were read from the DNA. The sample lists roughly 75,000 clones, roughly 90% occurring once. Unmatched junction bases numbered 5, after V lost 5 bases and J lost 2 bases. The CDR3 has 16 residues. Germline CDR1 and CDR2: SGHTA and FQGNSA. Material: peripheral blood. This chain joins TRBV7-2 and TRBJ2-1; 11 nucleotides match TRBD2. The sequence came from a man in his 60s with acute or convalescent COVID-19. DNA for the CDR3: TGTGCCAGCAGCGGAACTAGCGGGGGACCCTACAATGAGCAGTTCTTC. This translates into CASSGTSGGPYNEQFF. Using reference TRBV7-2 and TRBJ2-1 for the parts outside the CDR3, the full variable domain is GAGVSQSPSNKVTEKGKDVELRCDPISGHTALYWYRQSLGQGLEFLIYFQGNSAPDKSGLPSDRFSAERTGGSVSTLTIQRTQQEDSAVYLCASSGTSGGPYNEQFFGPGTRLTVL.